The sequence of this T cell receptor beta chain was determined in a study of blood T cells in healthy people across ages. Every donor contributed about 10 milliliters of peripheral blood by blood draw. The authors isolated at least 6 million PBMCs per sample. A sample-barcoded 5' primer and a J-beta primer mix were used in a second PCR of about 7 to 12 cycles. Each sample provided no less than 3 million CDR3-containing paired-end reads. TCRdb independently ran MiXCR on the 5' RACE reads; one entry per CDR3 protein. The sample contains 550,000 to 700,000 distinct CDR3 sequences, 27% of which appear only once. As to this clonotype: Its target is unknown.

General study results and limits: Per-million-T-cell TCR beta diversity fell roughly linearly with age.

The CDR3 spans 15 residues. Germline V gene sequence: CDR1 SGHTA, CDR2 FQGTGA. The TCR comes from a woman aged 65 to 85 in good health. This rearrangement joins TRBV7-3 to TRBJ2-5, with D perhaps assigned TRBD1 or TRBD2 (5 bases each). The J call may be faulty, since TRBJ2-1 better matches the DNA end. Sequenced material: blood. CDR3 coding DNA: TGTGCCAGCAGCTTAACGTGGGACCCAGACAATGAGCAGTTCTTC. Its protein product is CASSLTWDPDNEQFF.